This T cell receptor (beta chain) is from a study of T-cell memory formation after mild COVID-19. Whole-study context: TCR clusters were largely donor specific.

TCRdb itself ran the 5' RACE reads through MiXCR, one entry per CDR3 protein. In the table there are approximately 250,000 distinct CDR3 sequences, approximately 15% of which are singletons. Sequencing was carried out using PBMCs or a T cell subset sorted from them (not recorded which). The origin of this receptor is a man between 18 and 35 years old who had mild COVID-19 (a few samples of this study predate the infection). Cell type and time point are not known.

The CDR3: CASSNQQGAWNSPLHF. CDR3 nucleotides: TGTGCCAGCAGTAATCAACAGGGGGCATGGAATTCACCCCTCCACTTT. The gene calls are TRBV27 and TRBJ1-6; TRBD1 aligns across 9 bases. After removal of 5 bases from V and 7 bases from J, the junction contained 9 bases not matched to a gene. The CDR3 covers 16 residues. CDR1 is MNHEY, CDR2 SMNVEV, per germline (reference sequence).